This TCR beta chain was observed in a study of regulatory T cells in long-lasting Graves disease. Study observations and caveats: Persistent Graves' cases showed lower TCR diversity than newly diagnosed cases. Public clonotype sharing was higher in persistent than newly diagnosed patients.

As to time point: persistent/refractory GD, antithyroid drugs over 5 years with positive TRAb. PBMC-derived RNA was used for the TCR library. Graves' disease diagnosis relied on American Thyroid Association guidelines. Construction of the TCR beta libraries employed iRepertoire HTBI primers in conjunction with Arm-PCR of CDR3 regions. MiXCR was run by TCRdb on the multiplex PCR reads, yielding one entry per CDR3 protein. Of around 460,000 distinct CDR3 sequences in the sample, 20% to 25% are singletons; the top ten hold roughly 13%. This clonotype was picked up a small number of times. Its antigen is as yet unknown. The sequence came from a female donor with Graves disease. Sequences were derived from peripheral blood mononuclear cells (PBMCs), sampled when the disease was refractory, from a patient treated with antithyroid drugs.

The CDR3 DNA reads TGTGCCACCAGTGTGACTAGCGGTACCGGGGAGCTGTTTTTT. This encodes CATSVTSGTGELFF. This chain connects TRBV24-1 to TRBJ2-2; 9 bases are a match to TRBD2. Germline lookup yields CDR1 KGHDR and CDR2 SFDVKD. The trim removed 5 bases at V and 5 bases at J, leaving 2 bases unmatched. The CDR3 length is 14 residues.